Sequencing of this T cell receptor beta chain was carried out in a study of OX40 agonist ivuxolimab in advanced cancers. As for the study in general: While on treatment, patients had intravenous ivuxolimab at 0.01 to 10 mg/kg every 2 weeks. One patient with hepatocellular carcinoma and two with cutaneous melanoma, three in all, had partial responses.

Clones were read by immunoSEQ multiplex PCR, and TCRdb kept only the in-frame ones, dropping some. The sample lists tens of thousands of clones, roughly nine tenths occurring once. Baseline was the first blood sampling point, followed by cycle 4 day 1 and cycle 7 day 1. Sequencing used CD4+ or CD8+ T cells sorted from blood, obtained in a trial of the OX40 agonist ivuxolimab. The clonotype originates from an adult with an advanced solid tumor such as melanoma, head and neck, liver or kidney cancer.

The CDR3 DNA is TGTGCCAGCAGTTACGGAAGCTATGGCTACACCTTC. Translating it yields CASSYGSYGYTF. The V call is TRBV6-6, the J call TRBJ1-2, with D hard to call. V was cut by 2 bases and J by 4 bases, with 5 bases left in between. The CDR3 consists of 12 residues. Germline values: CDR1 MNHNY, CDR2 SVGAGI (reference sequence).